The entry that follows covers one T cell receptor beta chain sequence. Its specificity is unknown. This entry is derived from a study of metastatic and nonmetastatic thyroid tumors. Overall study context: From malignant and benign thyroid patients, repertoires in blood and in tumor or nodule tissue were compared.

Patients had received no treatment of any kind before thyroid surgery. Study-level findings and limits: As reported, TCR beta diversity in blood and tumor was significantly higher in malignant thyroid tumors than in benign nodules.

Source study methods: In papillary thyroid cancer, a distant-metastasis classifier was built using CDR3 differences across clinicopathological groups. TCRdb ran MiXCR on the PCR reads. The V and J calls reflect TCRdb's pipeline rather than the authors' work. The sample contains tens of thousands of clones, 15% to 20% of which appear only once. Trimming took 0 bases from V and 1 from J; bases not matched to a gene: 2. In germline, CDR1 is SGHRS, CDR2 YFSETQ. This CDR3 comprises 15 residues. V usage is TRBV5-1 and J usage is TRBJ2-5; 8 bases are a match to TRBD2. This clonotype was obtained from a male donor with papillary thyroid cancer or a benign thyroid nodule (not recorded which). Some clones in this sample may be carry-over from other donors' samples. What was sequenced was blood. CDR3 residues: CASSLAGTSQETQYF. CDR3 nucleotides: TGCGCCAGCAGCTTGGCAGGGACTAGCCAAGAGACCCAGTACTTC.